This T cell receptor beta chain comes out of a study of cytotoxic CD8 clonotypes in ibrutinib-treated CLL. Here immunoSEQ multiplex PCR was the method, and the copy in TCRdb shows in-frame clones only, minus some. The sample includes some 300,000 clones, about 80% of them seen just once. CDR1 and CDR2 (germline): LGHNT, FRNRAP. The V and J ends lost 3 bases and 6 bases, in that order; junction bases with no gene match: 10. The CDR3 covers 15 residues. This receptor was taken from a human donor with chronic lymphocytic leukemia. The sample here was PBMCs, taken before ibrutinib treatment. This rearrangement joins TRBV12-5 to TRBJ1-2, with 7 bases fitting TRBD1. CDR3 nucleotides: TGTGCTAGTGGTTTCTATGTGGAGGGGACAGATGGCTACACCTTC. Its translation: CASGFYVEGTDGYTF.